This TCR beta chain was obtained from a study of CXCR3-negative and CXCR3-positive naive CD8 T cells. Study-level points and caveats: More hydrophobic TRB CDR3s were found in CXCR3-positive naive cells than in CXCR3-negative naive cells.

This CDR3 is built from 13 residues. Per the germline V gene, CDR1 is MNHNY and CDR2 is SVGAGI (reference sequence). TRB cDNA libraries were made by UMI-labeled 5' RACE. TCRdb re-called the 5' RACE reads; every CDR3 protein appears as one record, without DNA. Listed are over 55,000 distinct CDR3 sequences; around 5% falls within the top ten. Turning to this clonotype: Its specificity is unknown.

Source material: naive CXCR3+ CD8+ T cells from blood. Subset: CD45RO-CCR7+CD27+CD95- naive CD8+ T cells expressing CXCR3 (TNR3+). The sequence came from a human donor in good health. Some clones in this sample may be carry-over from other donors' samples. The chain carries TRBV6-6 and TRBJ2-2. The CDR3 sequence is CASSLESTGELFF.